Below, 20 T cell receptor beta chains from the same sample are listed, as sequenced in a study of metastatic and nonmetastatic thyroid tumors. Until they underwent thyroid surgery, no patient had received any treatment. TCRdb reassembled clones from the PCR reads with MiXCR. This sample has 25,000 to 35,000 clones; around 25% occur once, and the top ten carry about 10%. Material: blood. The receptors originated from a female donor with papillary thyroid cancer or a benign thyroid nodule (not recorded which). Some clones in this sample may be carry-over from other donors' samples.

This clone was detected only a few times. A much larger clone differs by one base, so this may be a read error. The V gene is TRBV6-1, the J gene TRBJ2-1; D is possibly TRBD2 (7 bases). CDR1 is MNHNS and CDR2 is SASEGT in the germline V gene. CDR3 length equals 11 residues. The CDR3 loop reads CASSGDTHQFF. The CDR3 DNA reads as TGCGCCAGCAGCGGGGACACTCACCAGTTCTTC.

V and J are TRBV10-3 and TRBJ1-2; TRBD1 matches at 8 bases. The length of the CDR3 is 13 residues. The V gene's germline CDR1 is ENHRY and CDR2 SYGVKD. The ends lost 4 bases at V and 6 bases at J; junction bases unmatched: 4. The CDR3 region has the DNA TGTGCCATCAGTGGGACAGGGTGGGATGGCTACACCTTC. This gives the protein CAISGTGWDGYTF.

Worth noting for this clone: The junction and the germline gene differ at one end; a read error may be behind it. The chain is built from TRBV19 and TRBJ2-5; TRBD2 aligns across 7 bases. Germline values: CDR1 LNHDA, CDR2 SQIVND (reference sequence). The CDR3 length is 14 residues. CDR3 amino acids: CASKAAGRQETQYF. The CDR3 DNA follows: TGTGCCAGTAAAGCAGCGGGGCGCCAAGAGACACAGTACTTC.

The chain carries TRBV27 and TRBJ1-1; D is unresolved. Between the trimmed V and J ends, which lost 3 bases and 4 bases, there was a span of 15 bases. The V gene's germline CDR1 is MNHEY and CDR2 SMNVEV (reference sequence). The CDR3 totals 15 residues. CDR3 loop: CASSFGSPGSTEAFF. Written as DNA, the CDR3 is TGTGCCAGCAGTTTTGGGAGCCCCGGGAGCACTGAAGCTTTCTTT.

Many counts were recorded for this clone. CDR3 nucleotide sequence: TGCGCCAGCAGCCGACAGGGTCCCGGGGAGCTGTTTTTT. This gives the protein CASSRQGPGELFF. The genes are TRBV5-1 and TRBJ2-2; TRBD1 matches at 7 bases. The CDR3 loop spans 13 amino acids. The V gene's germline CDR1 is SGHRS and CDR2 YFSETQ. V shed 4 bases and J 6 bases; nucleotides not matched to a gene: 3.

As concerns this clone: A junction boundary mismatches the germline segment, possibly from a read error. The chain carries TRBV5-1 and TRBJ2-1, with TRBD2 as a possible D gene (5 bases). This CDR3 is built from 16 residues. Germline V gene data show CDR1 as SGHRS and CDR2 as YFSETQ. The CDR3 bases are TGCTCCAGCAGATTGGATCCCGCCGGGGCCTACAATGAGCAGTTCTTC. This translates into CSSRLDPAGAYNEQFF.

This clone was detected many times. The genes are TRBV28 and TRBJ2-5; D perhaps matches TRBD2 (5 bases). In germline, CDR1 is MDHEN, CDR2 SYDVKM. V was pared by 7 bases and J by 5 bases, with 14 bases between. The CDR3 sequence is 13 residues long. The DNA for the CDR3 is TGTGCCAGCACCCCTGGGAGAGGGGAGACCCAGTACTTC. Translation: CASTPGRGETQYF.

This clone appeared many times. The chain recombines TRBV4-1 with TRBJ2-7; TRBD2 is a possible D gene (6 bases). Trimming pared 0 bases from V and 3 bases from J, leaving 15 bases between. CDR1 is MGHRA, CDR2 YSYEKL, per germline. The CDR3 sequence is 16 residues long. For the CDR3, the DNA is TGCGCCAGCAGCCAAGATTGGATAGCGGAGTTCTACGAGCAGTACTTC. Amino acids: CASSQDWIAEFYEQYF.

In this sample, this clone turned up once. The V gene is TRBV6-2 or TRBV6-3, the J gene TRBJ2-3, with 7 bases identical to TRBD1. With V trimmed by 5 bases and J by 10 bases, 12 bases remained unmatched. The germline CDR1 and CDR2 sequences are MNHEY and SVGEGT. The CDR3 consists of 14 residues. CDR3 loop: CASSRGGAKYPQYF. The CDR3, as DNA: TGTGCCAGCAGTCGAGGGGGCGCGAAATATCCGCAGTATTTT.

Here the CDR3 DNA reads TGTGCCAGCAGCTTTCGACTCTGGAGCTCCTACGAGCAGTACTTC. This sequence encodes CASSFRLWSSYEQYF. The chain uses TRBV11-3 and TRBJ2-7; D is uncertain. Deletions cut 3 bases from V and 0 bases from J, with 12 bases between. This CDR3 has 15 amino acids. From germline, CDR1 is SGHNT and CDR2 YENEEA.

This clone came up a few times. The J gene is TRBJ2-7, the V gene TRBV28; TRBD1 aligns across 10 bases. The germline CDR1 and CDR2 sequences are MDHEN and SYDVKM. V lost 5 bases and J lost 6; bases outside the gene matches: 4. CDR3 length: 13 amino acids. CDR3: CASSPGTGAEQYF. CDR3 DNA: TGTGCCAGCAGTCCCGGGACAGGGGCCGAGCAGTACTTC.

This clone was counted many times. The rearrangement links TRBV5-6 to TRBJ2-7; D not resolved. The V gene lost 0 bases and the J gene lost 4 bases, with 5 bases spanning the gap. The V gene's germline CDR1 is SGHDT and CDR2 YYEEEE. The CDR3 has 12 amino acids. In DNA form, the CDR3 reads TGTGCCAGCAGCTTGGTGGGGTACGAGCAGTACTTC. Protein: CASSLVGYEQYF.

This clone was counted many times. The rearrangement uses TRBV9 and TRBJ2-6; D is unclear. Trimming pared 0 bases from V and 2 bases from J, leaving 9 bases between. CDR3 size: 16 residues. The germline V gene has CDR1 SGDLS and CDR2 YYNGEE. CDR3: CASSVGLSPGANVLTF. Here the CDR3 DNA reads TGTGCCAGCAGCGTAGGTCTCTCTCCTGGGGCCAACGTCCTGACTTTC.

At least ten counts were recorded for this clone. Other nucleotide sequences from this sample produce the same CDR3. The rearrangement joins TRBV27 to TRBJ2-1, with 12 bases aligning to TRBD2. Germline V CDR1 and CDR2: MNHEY, SMNVEV (reference sequence). This CDR3 comprises 16 residues. V trimming: 8 bases; J trimming: 7 bases; junction bases outside the gene matches: 12. The CDR3 region is CASRDGGTSGRNEQFF. DNA for the CDR3: TGTGCCAGCCGGGACGGAGGGACTAGCGGGCGTAATGAGCAGTTCTTC.

This clone qualifies as medium-sized. V usage is TRBV24-1 and J usage is TRBJ2-6; D is unresolved. CDR3 length: 19 amino acids. CDR1 KGHDR and CDR2 SFDVKD come from the germline V gene. The V end lost 3 bases, the J end lost 1 base, and 18 bases lay between the germline ends. CDR3 nucleotide sequence: TGTGCCACCAGTGATCCTGACCTCTCCCATGGATCTGGGGCCAACGTCCTGACTTTC. It codes for CATSDPDLSHGSGANVLTF.

At least ten counts were recorded for this clone. It may be a read error: a sequence one base away is much more abundant. The V call is TRBV18, the J call TRBJ2-1; 7 nucleotides line up with TRBD1. This CDR3 has 15 residues. Looked up from germline, CDR1 is KGHSH and CDR2 is LQKENI. The CDR3 DNA follows: TGTGCCAGCCCACCTTCCGGGACAGCAAACAATGAGCAGTTCTTC. This translates into CASPPSGTANNEQFF.

This clone has a handful of counts. This chain links TRBV9 with TRBJ1-2; D gene unclear. The CDR3 runs 12 residues. Germline V gene sequence: CDR1 SGDLS, CDR2 YYNGEE. V was clipped by 4 bases and J by 6 bases, with 10 bases between them. In nucleotides, the CDR3 is TGTGCCAGCAGCCCACTGGAGGATGGCTACACCTTC. The encoded protein is CASSPLEDGYTF.

In its sample, this clone was seen many times. The V and J genes are TRBV4-1 and TRBJ1-5; D ambiguous. The germline CDR1 and CDR2 sequences are MGHRA and YSYEKL. The CDR3 is made up of 13 amino acids. V was cut by 3 bases and J by 4 bases, with 7 bases left in between. The CDR3 DNA sequence: TGCGCCAGCAGCCAGGGGATGAATCAGCCCCAGCATTTT. Protein product: CASSQGMNQPQHF.

In the case of this clone: Mismatch with germline at one junction end may stem from a read error. This sequence joins TRBV7-2 and TRBJ2-7, with 11 bases lining up with TRBD2. The germline CDR1 and CDR2 sequences are SGHTA and FQGNSA. The CDR3 contains 14 residues. The DNA for the CDR3 is TGTTCCAGCAGCTTGACTAGCGGGGATTTTCGGCACTACTTC. This translates into CSSSLTSGDFRHYF.

This clone appeared a few times. A much larger clone lies one base from this, so it may be a read error. The same CDR3 can be traced to other DNA sequences in this sample. The CDR3 DNA reads TGTGCCTGGACTACAGGATGGGGCTACACCTTC. Its protein product is CAWTTGWGYTF. The genes are TRBV30 and TRBJ1-2; TRBD1 might be the D (5 bases). V was cut by 4 bases and J by 8 bases, with 11 bases left in between. CDR3 length: 11 residues. CDR1 is GTSNPN, CDR2 SVGIG, per germline (reference sequence).